Listed below are T cell receptor beta chains from one sample, sequenced in a study of cytomegalovirus exposure and HLA in healthy donors. Sequencing was performed with immunoSEQ multiplex PCR; in TCRdb, only in-frame clones are kept and a portion is missing. The sample carries approximately 160,000 clones, approximately 70% recorded once. The sample consisted of PBMCs. The receptors here all came from a woman aged 40 to 50 in good health and CMV-seropositive. Each CDR3 is given with its conserved first and last residue. Fields, in order: D gene, J gene, clone size, V gene, CDR3 DNA, CDR3 protein. D genes are given only for firm matches. The size field is filled for only some rows; it gives once, few, many or a size class.

>TRBD2|TRBJ2-3|.|TRBV2
TGTGCCAGCAGTGGACTAGCGGAGATCACAGATACGCAGTATTTT
CASSGLAEITDTQYF
>.|TRBJ1-3|.|TRBV7-3
TGTGCCAGCAGCGAACAGGGTAGAATGGGAAACACCATATATTTT
CASSEQGRMGNTIYF
>TRBD2|TRBJ2-5|.|TRBV15
TGTGCCACCAGCAGCCCCCGGGGAGCGAACCGGGGGGGAGAGACCCAGTACTTC
CATSSPRGANRGGETQYF
>TRBD1|TRBJ2-7|.|TRBV27
TGTGCCAGCAACAGGGGGCACGAGCAGTACTTC
CASNRGHEQYF
>.|TRBJ1-4|once|TRBV15
TGTGCCACCAACCTTACTTCAACTAATGAAAAACTGTTTTTT
CATNLTSTNEKLFF
>.|TRBJ2-5|.|TRBV6-6
TGTGCCAGCAGTTACGGTGGTCTAGACCAAGAGACCCAGTACTTC
CASSYGGLDQETQYF
>.|TRBJ2-3|.|TRBV28
TGTGCCAGCAGACTTGACTTATTTTTGGATACGCAGTATTTT
CASRLDLFLDTQYF
>TRBD1|TRBJ2-7|.|TRBV4-2
TGTGCCAGCAGGGAGACAGGGGTGGGCTACGAGCAGTACTTC
CASRETGVGYEQYF
>TRBD2|TRBJ2-1|.|TRBV5-6
TGTGCCAGCAGCGACCCACTTGGGACTAGCGGGACGCTGTACAATGAGCAGTTCTTC
CASSDPLGTSGTLYNEQFF
>TRBD2|TRBJ2-3|.|TRBV19
TGTGCCAGTAGTCTAGCGGGTGTCACAGATACGCAGTATTTT
CASSLAGVTDTQYF
>TRBD2|TRBJ2-1|once|TRBV19
TGTGCCAGTAGTATCGATGGCGGGAGAGGGATAGGTGAGCAGTTCTTC
CASSIDGGRGIGEQFF
>.|TRBJ2-7|.|TRBV2
TGTGCCAGCAGTGATGGGAGGCCCTACGAGCAGTACTTC
CASSDGRPYEQYF
>.|TRBJ2-7|.|TRBV6-5
TGTGCCAGCAGCCGCCTACAGGGAGACTACGAGCAGTACTTC
CASSRLQGDYEQYF
>TRBD1|TRBJ1-3|.|TRBV18
TGTGCCAGCTCACCAACAGGGGCACTTAGCTCTGGAAACACCATATATTTT
CASSPTGALSSGNTIYF
>.|TRBJ2-5|few|TRBV5-1
TGCGCCAGCAGCTTGACTATCTCGCAAGAGACCCAGTACTTC
CASSLTISQETQYF
>.|TRBJ2-7|.|TRBV5-5
TGTGCCAGCAGCTTGATGGCGGGGCCCTCCTACGAGCAGTACTTC
CASSLMAGPSYEQYF
>.|TRBJ1-4|few|TRBV7-2
TGTGCCAGCAGCCCTCGAGAGGGAAAACTGTTTTTT
CASSPREGKLFF
>.|TRBJ2-7|.|TRBV5-5
TGTGCCAGTCGCATCGACAGATTCTCCTACGAGCAGTACTTC
CASRIDRFSYEQYF
>TRBD2|TRBJ2-7|.|TRBV9
TGTGCCAGCAGCGCGCGATCCCCTGGGGCTAGCGGGAGTCACGAGCAGTACTTC
CASSARSPGASGSHEQYF
>TRBD1|TRBJ1-4|.|TRBV19
TGTGCCAGTAGGACGGGACAGAGCAATGAAAAACTGTTTTTT
CASRTGQSNEKLFF
>TRBD1|TRBJ1-2|.|TRBV28
TGTGCCAGCAGTGGGGCCAGGGGGCGACATGGCTACACCTTC
CASSGARGRHGYTF
>TRBD2|TRBJ2-3|.|TRBV4-2
TGTGCCAGCAGCCCGTCTAGCGGCCCCACAGATACGCAGTATTTT
CASSPSSGPTDTQYF
>.|TRBJ2-1|few|TRBV28
TGTGCCAGCAGACCCGATCGGAGCTCCTACAATGAGCAGTTCTTC
CASRPDRSSYNEQFF
>TRBD1|TRBJ2-7|.|TRBV15
TGTGCCACCAGCTCCCGCCGGACAGGGGGCAGGGACGAGCAGTACTTC
CATSSRRTGGRDEQYF
>.|TRBJ1-5|.|TRBV11-2
TGTGCCAGCAGCTTCCATAGGGAGCAGCCCCAGCATTTT
CASSFHREQPQHF
>.|TRBJ2-1|.|TRBV19
TGTGCCAGTACCATGGGACTCCAAGGCAATGAGCAGTTCTTC
CASTMGLQGNEQFF
>.|TRBJ2-7|few|TRBV5-6
TGTGCCAGCAGCCAATGGTGGACAGTCTACGAGCAGTACTTC
CASSQWWTVYEQYF
>.|TRBJ1-5|few|TRBV18
TGTGCCAGCTCCGGCAATAGCCCGGGACAGCCCCAGCATTTT
CASSGNSPGQPQHF
>TRBD1|TRBJ1-2|.|TRBV6-1
TGTGCCAGCAGTGACGCTAGGACAGGGATCTATGGCTACACCTTC
CASSDARTGIYGYTF
>.|TRBJ1-1|.|TRBV2
TGTGCCAGCAGTGCGGGGGGCGCCAACACTGAAGCTTTCTTT
CASSAGGANTEAFF
>.|TRBJ2-5|.|TRBV19
TGTGCCAGTATGAGGCCCAACTTGAACCAAGAGACCCAGTACTTC
CASMRPNLNQETQYF
>.|TRBJ2-1|few|TRBV27
TGTGCCAGCAGTTTATCCTTCGCGCTCTCCTACAATGAGCAGTTCTTC
CASSLSFALSYNEQFF
>TRBD2|TRBJ2-3|.|TRBV14
TGTGCCAGCAGCCCAACTAGCGGGAGGTTTACAGATACGCAGTATTTT
CASSPTSGRFTDTQYF
>.|TRBJ1-6|.|TRBV28
TGTGCCAGCAGTTTATCAGGTTACTCCTATAATTCACCCCTCCACTTT
CASSLSGYSYNSPLHF
>.|TRBJ1-1|once|TRBV7-9
TGTGCCAGCAGCTTCCTTTTAGGAGACGCGAAAGCTTTCTTT
CASSFLLGDAKAFF
>.|TRBJ1-1|few|TRBV18
TGTGCCAGCTCACCCCTGAGGGACACTGAAGCTTTCTTT
CASSPLRDTEAFF
>.|TRBJ2-2|.|TRBV4-3
TGCGCCAGCAGCTCCTTGGAGGGGAGAGCCGGGGAGCTGTTTTTT
CASSSLEGRAGELFF
>.|TRBJ1-5|.|TRBV6-1
TGTGCCAGCAGTGAGGGCAAAAATCAGCCCCAGCATTTT
CASSEGKNQPQHF
>TRBD2|TRBJ2-1|.|TRBV4-3
TGCGCCAGCAGCCAAGATTCCAGCGGGGGCGATGAGCAGTTCTTC
CASSQDSSGGDEQFF
>TRBD1|TRBJ1-5|few|TRBV5-6
TGTGCCAGCAGCGATGGACAGGGCACTAATCAGCCCCAGAATTTT
CASSDGQGTNQPQNF
>TRBD2|TRBJ2-7|.|TRBV7-2
TGTGCCAGCACCATGACTAGCCGACTCCCCTACGAGCAGTACTTC
CASTMTSRLPYEQYF
>.|TRBJ1-1|.|TRBV11-2
TGTGCCAGCAGCTTCCACTCTCAGAACACTGAAGCTTTCTTT
CASSFHSQNTEAFF
>TRBD1|TRBJ1-6|.|TRBV28
TGTGCCAGCAGTTTATTTTGGCAGGGGGATTCACCCCTCCACTTT
CASSLFWQGDSPLHF
>TRBD1|TRBJ1-2|.|TRBV5-4
TGTGCCAGCAGCCCAGGACAGGGGGAGTCTTATGGCTACACCTTC
CASSPGQGESYGYTF
>.|TRBJ2-5|.|TRBV4-3
TGCGCCAGCAGCCAACAGGGGGGTCAAGAGACCCAGTACTTC
CASSQQGGQETQYF
>.|TRBJ2-1|.|TRBV27
TGTGCCAGCAGTTTAGCTGCGGGGGCCCTCAATGAGCAGTTCTTC
CASSLAAGALNEQFF
>TRBD2|TRBJ2-2|.|TRBV7-9
TGTGCCAGCAGCATTCCAGCGGGGGGCGGTACCGGGGAGCTGTTTTTT
CASSIPAGGGTGELFF
>.|TRBJ1-2|few|TRBV7-2
TGTGCCAGCAGTCCGGACACGTCCTATGGCTACACCTTC
CASSPDTSYGYTF
>TRBD1|TRBJ1-2|.|TRBV5-4
TGTGCCAGCAGCCGGACAGGGGTTGGTGGCTACACCTTC
CASSRTGVGGYTF
>TRBD1|TRBJ2-1|.|TRBV7-8
TGTGCCAGCAGCTTATTGAACAGGGGGGTCTCCTACAATGAGCAGTTCTTC
CASSLLNRGVSYNEQFF
>.|TRBJ2-2|.|TRBV19
TGTGCCAGTAGGCCGGACAGGAACACCGGGGAGCTGTTTTTT
CASRPDRNTGELFF
>.|TRBJ1-3|.|TRBV6-5
TGTGCCAGCAGTTACTCCGTATTTGGAAACACCATATATTTT
CASSYSVFGNTIYF
>TRBD1|TRBJ2-5|few|TRBV5-1
TGCGCCAGCAGCCCGACAGGGAATAGAGAGCAGTACTTC
CASSPTGNREQYF
>TRBD1|TRBJ1-2|.|TRBV6-5
TGTGCCAGCAGTTCACCGGGACAGGGTTTTGGGGGCTACACCTTC
CASSSPGQGFGGYTF
>TRBD1|TRBJ1-2|.|TRBV30
TGTGCCTGGAGTGTTCCGGGCCAGGGGGTATGGTATGGCTACACCTTC
CAWSVPGQGVWYGYTF
>TRBD2|TRBJ2-1|.|TRBV10-1
TGCGCCAGCAGTTCTCTAGCGGGCCATGGGAGGTGTGAGCAGTTCTTC
CASSSLAGHGRCEQFF
>.|TRBJ2-1|.|TRBV28
TGTGCCAGCAGCCGCGGCGACAGCGTTTACAATGAGCAGTTCTTC
CASSRGDSVYNEQFF